This T cell receptor beta chain originates from a study of blood T cell repertoires in COVID-19. Generated by immunoSEQ multiplex PCR, the TCRdb table keeps only in-frame clones and is missing some. The data show around 150,000 clones, 70% to 90% seen once. Unmatched junction bases numbered 12, after V lost 5 bases and J lost 4 bases. This CDR3 region has 16 residues. Germline V gives CDR1 LGHNT, CDR2 FRNRAP. Sample: peripheral blood. The chain links TRBV12-5 to TRBJ1-1; 8 bases align to TRBD1. The TCR was taken from a woman aged 55-70 years with COVID-19, enrolled during active disease. In nucleotides, the CDR3 is TGTGCTAGTGGTCTAACCCTAACAGGGGGGAGCACTGAAGCTTTCTTT. Translation gives CASGLTLTGGSTEAFF.